These T cell receptor beta chains were read from a single sample in a study of cytomegalovirus exposure and HLA in healthy donors. Produced via immunoSEQ multiplex PCR; TCRdb's table is partial and in-frame only. The top ten hold around 0.52% of the sample, which has 150,000 to 200,000 clones, almost 85% seen once. Specimen: PBMCs. The receptors derive from a woman aged 45-59 years in good health and CMV-seronegative. The CDR3 runs from the conserved cysteine through the conserved F or W. The order of the fields is D gene, V gene, clone size, J gene, CDR3 protein, CDR3 DNA. A D gene is named only where the DNA matches it firmly. Rows give clone size only sometimes, using once, few, many, or a class for an expanded clone.

>TRBD1|TRBV6-1|NA|TRBJ1-5
CASGSGTGKLAQHF
TGTGCCAGCGGATCCGGGACAGGGAAATTAGCCCAGCATTTT
>NA|TRBV21-1|NA|TRBJ2-7
CASSKDTRQGDHEQYF
TGTGCCAGCAGCAAAGATACCCGACAGGGGGACCACGAGCAGTACTTC
>TRBD2|TRBV25-1|NA|TRBJ2-1
CASTSGGNEQFF
TGTGCCAGCACCAGCGGGGGCAATGAGCAGTTCTTC
>TRBD2|TRBV28|NA|TRBJ2-5
CASSSQLAGGYQETQYF
TGTGCCAGCAGCAGCCAGCTAGCGGGGGGGTACCAAGAGACCCAGTACTTC
>NA|TRBV5-4|NA|TRBJ1-1
CASSPLSEAFF
TGTGCCAGCAGCCCTTTATCTGAAGCTTTCTTT
>NA|TRBV25-1|NA|TRBJ1-2
CASSEPQGHYGYTF
TGTGCCAGCAGTGAACCCCAGGGCCACTATGGCTACACCTTC
>TRBD2|TRBV5-6|NA|TRBJ2-1
CASSPRFAGGYNEQFF
TGTGCCAGCAGCCCCCGCTTTGCGGGGGGATACAATGAGCAGTTCTTC
>NA|TRBV10-2|NA|TRBJ2-2
CASTDSTGELFF
TGCGCCAGCACCGACAGCACCGGGGAGCTGTTTTTT
>NA|TRBV6-5|NA|TRBJ2-1
CASSSGQNDRNEQFF
TGTGCCAGCAGCTCAGGACAAAACGACCGCAATGAGCAGTTCTTC
>NA|TRBV14|NA|TRBJ2-2
CASSPNAGNTGELFF
TGTGCCAGCAGCCCTAACGCGGGAAACACCGGGGAGCTGTTTTTT
>NA|TRBV11-1|NA|TRBJ2-3
CASSLGALDTQYF
TGTGCCAGCAGCTTAGGGGCCCTTGATACGCAGTATTTT
>TRBD2|TRBV28|NA|TRBJ2-7
CASKIRDYSYEQYF
TGTGCCAGCAAAATCCGGGACTACTCCTACGAGCAGTACTTC
>TRBD2|TRBV7-6|NA|TRBJ2-7
CASSPTTGTTYEQYF
TGTGCCAGCAGTCCCACCACCGGGACTACCTACGAGCAGTACTTC
>TRBD1|TRBV7-9|NA|TRBJ1-2
CASSQRAGTVGYTF
TGTGCCAGCAGCCAGCGGGCCGGGACAGTTGGCTACACCTTC
>NA|TRBV5-1|NA|TRBJ2-2
CASSSGQFNTGELFF
TGCGCCAGCAGCTCGGGACAATTTAACACCGGGGAGCTGTTTTTT
>TRBD1|TRBV7-8|NA|TRBJ1-2
CASSFPGQGTANYGYTF
TGTGCCAGCAGCTTCCCGGGACAGGGGACAGCTAACTATGGCTACACCTTC
>NA|TRBV5-6|NA|TRBJ2-5
CASSLGGGVQYF
TGTGCCAGCAGCTTGGGAGGGGGGGTCCAGTACTTC
>NA|TRBV9|few|TRBJ2-6
CASTNTGTRANVLTF
TGTGCCAGCACCAATACAGGGACTAGGGCCAACGTCCTGACTTTC